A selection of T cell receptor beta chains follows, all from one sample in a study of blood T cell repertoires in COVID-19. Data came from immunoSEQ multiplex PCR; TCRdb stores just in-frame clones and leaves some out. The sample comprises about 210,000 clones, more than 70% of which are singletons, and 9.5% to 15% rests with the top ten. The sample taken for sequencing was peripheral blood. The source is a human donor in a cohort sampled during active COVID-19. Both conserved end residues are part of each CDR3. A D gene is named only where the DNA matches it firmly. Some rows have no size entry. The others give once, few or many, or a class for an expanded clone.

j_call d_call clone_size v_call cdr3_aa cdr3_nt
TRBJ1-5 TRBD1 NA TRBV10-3 CAISEAGGRDSNQPQHF TGTGCCATCAGTGAGGCAGGGGGCCGGGATAGCAATCAGCCCCAGCATTTT
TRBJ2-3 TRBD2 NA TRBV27 CASSLRTSGSRGRTDTQYF TGTGCCAGCAGTCTACGGACTAGCGGGAGTAGAGGTCGCACAGATACGCAGTATTTT
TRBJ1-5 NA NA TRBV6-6 CASRHPRTQSNQPQHF TGTGCCAGCAGACACCCTCGTACCCAGAGCAATCAGCCCCAGCATTTT
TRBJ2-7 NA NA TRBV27 CASSLFDSSYEQYF TGTGCCAGCAGTTTGTTTGATAGCTCCTACGAGCAGTACTTC
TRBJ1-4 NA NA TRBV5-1 CASSWGREDEKLFF TGCGCCAGCAGCTGGGGCAGGGAGGATGAAAAACTGTTTTTT
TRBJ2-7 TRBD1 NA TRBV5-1 CASSPRQGIGEQYF TGCGCCAGCAGCCCGAGACAGGGGATTGGCGAGCAGTACTTC
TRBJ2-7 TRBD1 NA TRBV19 CASSADRADYEQYF TGTGCCAGTAGTGCGGACAGGGCTGACTACGAGCAGTACTTC
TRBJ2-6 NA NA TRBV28 CASSPTGGGANVLTF TGTGCCAGCAGCCCAACAGGCGGAGGGGCCAACGTCCTGACTTTC
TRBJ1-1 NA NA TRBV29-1 CSVGPGIGTEAFF TGCAGCGTTGGCCCGGGTATAGGCACTGAAGCTTTCTTT
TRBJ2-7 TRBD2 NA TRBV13 CASRRGGQTYEQYF TGTGCCAGCAGGCGGGGAGGGCAGACCTACGAGCAGTACTTC
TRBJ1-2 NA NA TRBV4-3 CASSQWDIGGYTF TGCGCCAGCAGCCAATGGGACATCGGAGGCTACACCTTC
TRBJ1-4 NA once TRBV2 CASRKETATEKLFF TGTGCCAGCCGTAAGGAAACAGCCACTGAAAAACTGTTTTTT
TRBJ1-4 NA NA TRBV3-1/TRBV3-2 CASSLQVNEKLFF TGTGCCAGCAGCCTACAGGTTAATGAAAAACTGTTTTTT
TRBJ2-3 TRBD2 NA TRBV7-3 CASSFDSGGTDTQYF TGTGCCAGCAGCTTCGATAGCGGGGGCACAGATACGCAGTATTTT
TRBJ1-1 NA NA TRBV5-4 CASSLQPGDTEAFF TGTGCCAGCAGCTTGCAACCAGGGGACACTGAAGCTTTCTTT
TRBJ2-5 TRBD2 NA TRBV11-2 CASNRLAGVETQYF TGTGCCAGCAACAGACTAGCGGGAGTTGAGACCCAGTACTTC
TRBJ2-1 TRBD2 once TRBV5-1 CASRDRGRLSYNEQFF TGCGCCAGCAGAGACCGCGGGAGGCTCTCCTACAATGAGCAGTTCTTC
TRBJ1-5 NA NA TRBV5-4 CASSYGPNQPQHF TGTGCCAGCAGCTACGGTCCAAATCAGCCCCAGCATTTT
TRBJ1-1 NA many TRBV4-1 CASSQDYGTSSTEGAEAFF TGCGCCAGCAGCCAAGATTATGGTACCTCCTCCACAGAGGGTGCTGAAGCTTTCTTT
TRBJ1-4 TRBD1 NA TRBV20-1 CSASPAGQGTEKLFF TGCAGTGCTAGTCCCGCCGGACAGGGCACCGAAAAACTGTTTTTT
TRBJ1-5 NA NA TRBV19 CASSRTVYSNQPQHF TGTGCCAGTAGTAGAACAGTCTATAGCAATCAGCCCCAGCATTTT
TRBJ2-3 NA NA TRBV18 CASSPRQSTDTQYF TGTGCCAGCTCACCACGCCAGAGCACAGATACGCAGTATTTT
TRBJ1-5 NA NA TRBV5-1 CASSLAGDRYQPQHF TGCGCCAGCAGCTTGGCAGGGGATAGGTATCAGCCCCAGCATTTT
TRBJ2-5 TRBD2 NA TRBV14 CASSPFLGGGETQYF TGTGCCAGCAGCCCGTTTCTTGGGGGGGGAGAGACCCAGTACTTC
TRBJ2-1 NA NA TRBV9 CASSVGGEGYNEQFF TGTGCCAGCAGCGTTGGTGGAGAGGGATACAATGAGCAGTTCTTC
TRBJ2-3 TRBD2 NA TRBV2 CASTRAGDTDTQYF TGTGCCAGCACCAGGGCGGGAGACACAGATACGCAGTATTTT
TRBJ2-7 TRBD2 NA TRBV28 CASRGTSSNEQYF TGTGCCAGCAGAGGGACTAGCTCCAACGAGCAGTACTTC
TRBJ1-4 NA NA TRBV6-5 CASRHREGLEKLFF TGTGCCAGCAGACACCGTGAGGGTTTGGAAAAACTGTTTTTT
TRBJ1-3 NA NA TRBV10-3 CAISDWGAKSSGNTIYF TGTGCCATCAGTGATTGGGGAGCCAAGAGCTCTGGAAACACCATATATTTT
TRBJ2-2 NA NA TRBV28 CASRYNRVAGELFF TGTGCCAGCAGATACAACAGGGTAGCCGGGGAGCTGTTTTTT
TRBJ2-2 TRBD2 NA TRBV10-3 CAISEGLAGAGTGELFF TGTGCCATCAGTGAGGGACTAGCGGGGGCTGGGACCGGGGAGCTGTTTTTT
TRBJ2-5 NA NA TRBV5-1 CASSLLPQGETQYF TGCGCCAGCAGCTTGCTTCCCCAGGGGGAGACCCAGTACTTC
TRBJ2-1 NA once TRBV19 CASSQITGYEQFF TGTGCCAGTAGTCAGATCACAGGGTATGAGCAGTTCTTC
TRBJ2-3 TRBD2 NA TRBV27 CASSRRSSASGRRDTQYF TGTGCCAGCAGTAGAAGGTCTTCGGCTAGCGGGAGGCGGGATACGCAGTATTTT
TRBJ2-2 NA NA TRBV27 CASSGTRSITSLTGELFF TGTGCCAGCAGTGGGACAAGGTCAATAACTTCCCTCACCGGGGAGCTGTTTTTT
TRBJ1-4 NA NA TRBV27 CASSPTAENEKLFF TGTGCCAGCAGCCCGACAGCCGAAAATGAAAAACTGTTTTTT
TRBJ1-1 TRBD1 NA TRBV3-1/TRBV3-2 CASSETGARTEAFF TGTGCCAGCAGCGAAACAGGGGCCCGGACTGAAGCTTTCTTT
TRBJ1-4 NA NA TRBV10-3 CAIRGQLGEKLFF TGTGCCATCAGAGGACAGCTGGGGGAAAAACTGTTTTTT
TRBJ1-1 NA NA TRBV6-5 CASSRERTNTEAFF TGTGCCAGCAGCAGGGAACGGACGAACACTGAAGCTTTCTTT
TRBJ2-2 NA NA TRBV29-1 CSVQDPGELFF TGCAGCGTACAGGACCCCGGGGAGCTGTTTTTT
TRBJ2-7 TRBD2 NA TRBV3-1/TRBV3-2 CASSPLGAGGTYEQYF TGTGCCAGCAGTCCCTTAGGTGCGGGGGGAACCTACGAGCAGTACTTC
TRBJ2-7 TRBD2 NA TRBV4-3 CASSQVRAGAYEQYF TGCGCCAGCAGCCAAGTACGAGCGGGGGCCTACGAGCAGTACTTC
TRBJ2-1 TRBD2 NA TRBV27 CASSPGTSGRAWNEQFF TGTGCCAGCAGTCCCGGGACTAGCGGGAGGGCCTGGAATGAGCAGTTCTTC
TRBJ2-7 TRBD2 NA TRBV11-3 CASSPTGTGGYEQYF TGTGCCAGCAGCCCGACCGGGACGGGGGGCTACGAGCAGTACTTC
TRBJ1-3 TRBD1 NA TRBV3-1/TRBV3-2 CASSQSGGGGNTIYF TGTGCCAGCAGCCAGTCAGGGGGCGGTGGAAACACCATATATTTT
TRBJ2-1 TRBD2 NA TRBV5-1 CASSASGGSYNEQFF TGCGCCAGCAGCGCTAGCGGGGGCTCCTACAATGAGCAGTTCTTC
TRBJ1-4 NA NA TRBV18 CASSPPVNEKLFF TGTGCCAGCTCACCACCCGTTAATGAAAAACTGTTTTTT
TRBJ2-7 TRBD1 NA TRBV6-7 CASSYTAQGAYEQYF TGTGCCAGCAGTTACACCGCGCAGGGGGCCTACGAGCAGTACTTC
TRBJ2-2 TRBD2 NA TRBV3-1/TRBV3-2 CASSRREAVVSGELFF TGTGCCAGCAGCCGACGGGAGGCAGTTGTTTCCGGGGAGCTGTTTTTT
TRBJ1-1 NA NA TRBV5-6 CASSPGWNTEAFF TGTGCCAGCAGCCCGGGATGGAACACTGAAGCTTTCTTT
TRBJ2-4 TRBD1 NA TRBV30 CAWSGDSKNIQYF TGTGCCTGGAGTGGGGACAGCAAAAACATTCAGTACTTC
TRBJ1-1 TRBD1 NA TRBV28 CASSYRGLTEAFF TGTGCCAGCTCCTACAGGGGACTCACTGAAGCTTTCTTT
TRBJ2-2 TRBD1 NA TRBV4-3 CASSQGQGSGELFF TGCGCCAGCAGCCAAGGACAGGGTTCCGGGGAGCTGTTTTTT